The sequence of this T cell receptor (beta chain) was determined in a study of cytomegalovirus exposure and HLA in healthy donors. Study-wide points: Segments of the TCR beta V type were, in most cases, productive about 90% or about 30% of the time in an earlier analysis. A later analysis reportedly found that, within productive TCRs, an Asian-associated ancestry cluster had fewer N-insertions than the mean observed across the approximately 660 donors. Most sequenced TCRs were rare (though some public TCRs occurred in many donors). The study designated 150 or so TCR beta chains cytomegalovirus-associated.

As concerns this clone: The antigen is undetermined. At one end, the junction sequence differs from germline, possibly due to a read error.

Germline lookup yields CDR1 LNHDA and CDR2 SQIVND (reference sequence). The CDR3 consists of 14 residues. Both 60 Vbeta primers and 13 Jbeta primers went into the PCR. Data came from immunoSEQ multiplex PCR; TCRdb stores just in-frame clones and leaves some out. This table holds under 200,000 clones. V and J are TRBV19 and TRBJ1-1; D not resolved. The source material was PBMCs. The receptor was isolated from a man younger than 45 in good health and CMV-seronegative. Here the CDR3 reads CASSIARENTEAFF. The DNA for the CDR3 is TGTGCCAGTAGTATAGCAAGGGAGAACACCGAAGCTTTCTTT. The full variable domain, in which reference TRBV19 and TRBJ1-1 provide the parts outside the CDR3, is DGGITQSPKYLFRKEGQNVTLSCEQNLNHDAMYWYRQDPGQGLRLIYYSQIVNDFQKGDIAEGYSVSREKKESFPLTVTSAQKNPTAFYLCASSIARENTEAFFGQGTRLTVV.